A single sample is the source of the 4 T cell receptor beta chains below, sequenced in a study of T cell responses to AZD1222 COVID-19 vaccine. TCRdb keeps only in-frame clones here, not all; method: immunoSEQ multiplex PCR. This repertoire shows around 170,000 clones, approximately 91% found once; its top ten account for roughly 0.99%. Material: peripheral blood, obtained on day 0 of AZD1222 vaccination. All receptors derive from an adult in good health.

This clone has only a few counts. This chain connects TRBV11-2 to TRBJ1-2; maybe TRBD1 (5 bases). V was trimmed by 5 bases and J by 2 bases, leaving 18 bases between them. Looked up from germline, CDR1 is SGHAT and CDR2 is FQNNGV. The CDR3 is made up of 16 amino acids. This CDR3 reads CASSPEGPWDNYGYTF. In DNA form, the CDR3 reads TGTGCCAGCAGCCCCGAGGGCCCGTGGGACAACTATGGCTACACCTTC. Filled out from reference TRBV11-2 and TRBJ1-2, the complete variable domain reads EAGVAQSPRYKIIEKRQSVAFWCNPISGHATLYWYQQILGQGPKLLIQFQNNGVVDDSQLPKDRFSAERLKGVDSTLKIQPAKLEDSAVYLCASSPEGPWDNYGYTFGSGTRLTVV.

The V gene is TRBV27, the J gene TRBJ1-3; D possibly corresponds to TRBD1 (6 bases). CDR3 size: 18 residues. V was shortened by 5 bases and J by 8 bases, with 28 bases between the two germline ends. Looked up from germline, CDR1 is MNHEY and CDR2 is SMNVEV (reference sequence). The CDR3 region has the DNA TGTGCCAGCAGTCTAGTGGCCCACCTAAGGGGGTCCCCCGACACCATATATTTT. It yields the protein CASSLVAHLRGSPDTIYF.

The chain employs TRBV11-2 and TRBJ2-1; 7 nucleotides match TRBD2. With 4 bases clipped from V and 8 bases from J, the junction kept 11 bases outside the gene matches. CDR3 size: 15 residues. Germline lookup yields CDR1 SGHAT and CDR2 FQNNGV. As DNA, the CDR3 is TGTGCCAGCAGCTCCTGGGGCGGGGGTGAGGATGAGCAGTTCTTC. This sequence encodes CASSSWGGGEDEQFF.

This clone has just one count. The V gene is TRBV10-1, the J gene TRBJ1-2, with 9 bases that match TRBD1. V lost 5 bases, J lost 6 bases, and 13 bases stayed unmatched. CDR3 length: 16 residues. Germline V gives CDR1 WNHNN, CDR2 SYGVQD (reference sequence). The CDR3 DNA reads TGCGCCAGCAGTTCAGGCCGGGACAGGGCCGTCCATGGCTACACCTTC. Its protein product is CASSSGRDRAVHGYTF.